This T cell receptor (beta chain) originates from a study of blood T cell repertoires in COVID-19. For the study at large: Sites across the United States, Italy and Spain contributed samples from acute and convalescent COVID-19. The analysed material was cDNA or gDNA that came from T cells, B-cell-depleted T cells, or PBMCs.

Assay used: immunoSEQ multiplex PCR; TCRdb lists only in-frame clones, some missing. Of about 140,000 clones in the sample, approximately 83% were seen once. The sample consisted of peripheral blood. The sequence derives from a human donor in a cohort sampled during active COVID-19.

This chain's CDR3 is CASRLAGNTDTQYF. The CDR3 nucleotides read TGTGCCAGCAGACTAGCGGGAAACACAGATACGCAGTATTTT. V is TRBV28 and J is TRBJ2-3, with 10 bases fitting TRBD2. This CDR3 contains 14 residues. With 6 bases clipped from V and 2 bases from J, the junction kept 2 bases outside the gene matches. Germline-derived CDR1 and CDR2 are MDHEN and SYDVKM.